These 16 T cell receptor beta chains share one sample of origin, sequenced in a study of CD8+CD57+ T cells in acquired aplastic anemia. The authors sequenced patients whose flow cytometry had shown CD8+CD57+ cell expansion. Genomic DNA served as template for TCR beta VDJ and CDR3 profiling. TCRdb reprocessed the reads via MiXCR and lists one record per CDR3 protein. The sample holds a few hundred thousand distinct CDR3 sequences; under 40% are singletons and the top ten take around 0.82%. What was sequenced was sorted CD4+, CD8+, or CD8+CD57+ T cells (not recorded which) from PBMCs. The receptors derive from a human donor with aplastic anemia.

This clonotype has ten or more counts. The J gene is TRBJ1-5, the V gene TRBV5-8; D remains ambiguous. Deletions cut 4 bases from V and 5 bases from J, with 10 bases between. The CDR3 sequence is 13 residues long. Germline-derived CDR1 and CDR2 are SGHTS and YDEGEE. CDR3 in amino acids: CASSHALDQPQHF. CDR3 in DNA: TGTGCCAGCAGCCACGCTCTCGATCAGCCCCAGCATTTT.

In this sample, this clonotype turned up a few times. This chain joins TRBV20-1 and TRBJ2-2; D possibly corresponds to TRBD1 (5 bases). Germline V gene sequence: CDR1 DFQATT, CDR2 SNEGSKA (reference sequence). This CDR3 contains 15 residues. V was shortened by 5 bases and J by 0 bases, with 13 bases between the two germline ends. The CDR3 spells CSAGNTGSNTGELFF. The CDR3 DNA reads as TGCAGTGCTGGGAATACAGGTTCGAACACCGGGGAGCTGTTTTTT.

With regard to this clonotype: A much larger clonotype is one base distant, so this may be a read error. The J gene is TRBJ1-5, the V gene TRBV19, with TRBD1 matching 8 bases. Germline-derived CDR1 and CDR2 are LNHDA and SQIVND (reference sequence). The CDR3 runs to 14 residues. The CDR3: CPSSVTGVDQPQHF. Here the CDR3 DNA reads TGTCCCAGTAGTGTGACAGGGGTGGATCAGCCCCAGCATTTT.

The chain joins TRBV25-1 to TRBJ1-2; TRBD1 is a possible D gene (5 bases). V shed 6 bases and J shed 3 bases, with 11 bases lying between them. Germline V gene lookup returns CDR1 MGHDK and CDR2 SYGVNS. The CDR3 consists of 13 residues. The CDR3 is CASSPWGDYGYTF. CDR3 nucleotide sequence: TGTGCCAGCAGCCCCTGGGGCGACTATGGCTACACCTTC.

The CDR3 nucleotides read TGTGCCTGGAGTGCCGGGGTGGTCTACGAGCAGTACTTC. It encodes CAWSAGVVYEQYF. This sequence joins TRBV30 and TRBJ2-7; D is possibly TRBD2 (5 bases). The CDR3 is 13 amino acids. V was trimmed by 1 base and J by 3 bases, leaving 10 bases between them. The V gene's germline CDR1 is GTSNPN and CDR2 SVGIG (reference sequence).

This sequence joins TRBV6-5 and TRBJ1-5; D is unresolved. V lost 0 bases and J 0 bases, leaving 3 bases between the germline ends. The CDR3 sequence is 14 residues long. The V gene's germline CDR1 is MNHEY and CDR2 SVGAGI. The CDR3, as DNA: TGTGCCAGCAGTTACTCCCGTAGCAATCAGCCCCAGCATTTT. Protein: CASSYSRSNQPQHF.

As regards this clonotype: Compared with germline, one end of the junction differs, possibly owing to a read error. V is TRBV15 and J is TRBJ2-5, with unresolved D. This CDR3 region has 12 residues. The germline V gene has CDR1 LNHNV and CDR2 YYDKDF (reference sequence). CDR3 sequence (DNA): TGTGCCACCAGCGGAGATCAAGAGACCCAGTACTTC. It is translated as CATSGDQETQYF.

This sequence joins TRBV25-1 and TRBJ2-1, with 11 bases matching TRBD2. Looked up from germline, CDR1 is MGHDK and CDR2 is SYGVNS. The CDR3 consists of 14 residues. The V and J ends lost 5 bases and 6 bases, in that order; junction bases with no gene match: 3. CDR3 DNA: TGTGCCAGCAGTTCTAGCGGGGGGTTCAATGAGCAGTTCTTC. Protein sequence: CASSSSGGFNEQFF.

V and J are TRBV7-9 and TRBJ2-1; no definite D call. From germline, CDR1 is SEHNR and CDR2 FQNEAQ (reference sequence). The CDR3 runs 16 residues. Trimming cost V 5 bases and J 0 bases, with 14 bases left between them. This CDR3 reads CASSLRRPSSYNEQFF. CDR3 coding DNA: TGTGCCAGCAGCCTAAGGCGTCCCAGCTCCTACAATGAGCAGTTCTTC.

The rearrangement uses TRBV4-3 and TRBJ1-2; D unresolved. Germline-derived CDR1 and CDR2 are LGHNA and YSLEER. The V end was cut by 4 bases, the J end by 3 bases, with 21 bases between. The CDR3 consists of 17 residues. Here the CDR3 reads CASSPWVSGTIYYGYTF. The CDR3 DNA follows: TGCGCCAGCAGCCCCTGGGTGTCGGGAACCATTTACTATGGCTACACCTTC.

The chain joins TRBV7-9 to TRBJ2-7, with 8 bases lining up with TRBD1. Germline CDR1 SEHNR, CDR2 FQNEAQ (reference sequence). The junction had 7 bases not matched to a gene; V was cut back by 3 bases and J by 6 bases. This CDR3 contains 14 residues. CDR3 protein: CASSLTGVYFEQYF. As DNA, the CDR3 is TGTGCCAGCAGCTTGACAGGGGTGTATTTCGAGCAGTACTTC.

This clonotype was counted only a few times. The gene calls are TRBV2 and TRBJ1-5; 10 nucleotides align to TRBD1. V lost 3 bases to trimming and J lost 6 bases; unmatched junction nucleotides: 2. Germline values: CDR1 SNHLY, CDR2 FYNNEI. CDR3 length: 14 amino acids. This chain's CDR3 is CASSDGQGVQPQHF. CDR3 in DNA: TGTGCCAGCAGTGATGGACAGGGGGTTCAGCCCCAGCATTTT.

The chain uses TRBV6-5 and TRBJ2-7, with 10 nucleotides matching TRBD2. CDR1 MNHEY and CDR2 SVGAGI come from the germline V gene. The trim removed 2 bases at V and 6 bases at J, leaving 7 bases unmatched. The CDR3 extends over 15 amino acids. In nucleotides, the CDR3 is TGTGCCAGCAGTTACGTTTCTACTAGCGGGGCCGAGCAGTACTTC. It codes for CASSYVSTSGAEQYF.

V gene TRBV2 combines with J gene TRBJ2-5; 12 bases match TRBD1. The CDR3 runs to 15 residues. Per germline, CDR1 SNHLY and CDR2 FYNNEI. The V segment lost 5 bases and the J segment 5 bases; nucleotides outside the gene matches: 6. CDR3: CASSYLGTGGETQYF. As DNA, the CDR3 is TGTGCCAGCAGTTACTTAGGGACAGGGGGCGAGACCCAGTACTTC.

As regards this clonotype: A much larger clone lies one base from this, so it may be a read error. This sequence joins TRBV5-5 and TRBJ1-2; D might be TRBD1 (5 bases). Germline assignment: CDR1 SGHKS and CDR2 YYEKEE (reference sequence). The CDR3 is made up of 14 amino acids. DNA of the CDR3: TGTGCCAGCGGCTTGGTTCCGGGGCACTATGGCTACACCTTC. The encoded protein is CASGLVPGHYGYTF.

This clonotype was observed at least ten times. The CDR3 sequence is CASSSTGQGNSPLHF. In DNA form, the CDR3 reads TGTGCCAGCAGCTCGACGGGACAGGGTAATTCACCCCTCCACTTT. The genes are TRBV7-9 and TRBJ1-6; 9 bases are shared with TRBD1. Germline V CDR1 and CDR2: SEHNR, FQNEAQ (reference sequence). V was pared by 4 bases and J by 6 bases, with 4 bases of the junction left unmatched. The CDR3 is 15 amino acids. The full variable domain, rest sourced from reference TRBV7-9 and TRBJ1-6, is DTGVSQNPRHKITKRGQNVTFRCDPISEHNRLYWYRQTLGQGPEFLTYFQNEAQLEKSRLLSDRFSAERPKGSFSTLEIQRTEQGDSAMYLCASSSTGQGNSPLHFGNGTRLTVT.